Given below is one TCR beta chain in context. Its antigen remains unidentified. The data derive from a study of tumor-infiltrating lymphocytes in primary liver carcinoma. Study results and limitations: Overlap between tumor regions exceeded overlap of tumor with adjacent tissue or blood.

From around 0.5 ug total RNA, TCR beta cDNA was generated with a primer in the constant region. It was through three nested multiplex PCR rounds of slightly modified ARM-PCR that TCR beta libraries arose. Primers for the first two PCR rounds were TRBV1-TRBV30 forward primers and a C-beta reverse primer (roughly 10 cycles per round). TCRdb independently ran MiXCR on the multiplex PCR reads; one entry per CDR3 protein. The table lists approximately 120,000 distinct CDR3 sequences, 64% of them singletons. The CDR3 is 14 amino acids. Deletions cut 1 base from V and 13 bases from J, with 17 bases between. In germline, CDR1 is WSHSY, CDR2 SAAADI. Joint extraction of RNA and DNA used about 17-31 mg of bulk tissue that was unsorted.

Sequenced material: liver tumor tissue from sampling region 3. The subset denotes: tumor region T3, left-lateral pole. This rearrangement joins TRBV10-2 to TRBJ2-4; D may match TRBD1 or TRBD2 (5 bases each). This sequence was found in an older woman with primary liver carcinoma and hepatitis B virus infection. This CDR3 reads CASSELRGWDVQYF. CDR3 sequence (DNA): TGCGCCAGCAGTGAGTTAAGGGGATGGGACGTCCAGTACTTC.